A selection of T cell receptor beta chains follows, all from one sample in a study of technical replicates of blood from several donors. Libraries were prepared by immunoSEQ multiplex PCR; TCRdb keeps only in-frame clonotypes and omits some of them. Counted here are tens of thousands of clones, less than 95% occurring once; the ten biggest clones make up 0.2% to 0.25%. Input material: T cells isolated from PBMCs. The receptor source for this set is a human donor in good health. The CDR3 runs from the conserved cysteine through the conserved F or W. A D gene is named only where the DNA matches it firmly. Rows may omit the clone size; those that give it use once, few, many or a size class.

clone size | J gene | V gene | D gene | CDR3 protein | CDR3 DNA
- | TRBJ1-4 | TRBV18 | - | CASSQGHPATNEKLFF | TGTGCCAGCTCACAGGGACATCCGGCTACTAATGAAAAACTGTTTTTT
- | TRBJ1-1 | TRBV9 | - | CASSQTGQGNTEAFF | TGTGCCAGCAGCCAAACAGGGCAGGGGAACACTGAAGCTTTCTTT
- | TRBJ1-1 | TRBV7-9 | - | CASSLFQGREHTEAFF | TGTGCCAGCAGCCTATTTCAGGGACGGGAGCACACTGAAGCTTTCTTT
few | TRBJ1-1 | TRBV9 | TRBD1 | CASSVTGGLNTEAFF | TGTGCCAGCAGCGTCACAGGGGGCCTCAACACTGAAGCTTTCTTT
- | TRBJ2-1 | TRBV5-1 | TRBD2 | CASSLGVLAGPYNEQFF | TGCGCCAGCAGCTTGGGGGTACTAGCGGGACCATACAATGAGCAGTTCTTC
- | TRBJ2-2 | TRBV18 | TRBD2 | CASSPPASGSTGELFF | TGTGCCAGCTCACCACCGGCTAGCGGGAGCACCGGGGAGCTGTTTTTT
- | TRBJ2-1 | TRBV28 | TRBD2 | CASSLGLAGVGNEQFF | TGTGCCAGCAGTCTGGGACTAGCGGGAGTGGGGAATGAGCAGTTCTTC
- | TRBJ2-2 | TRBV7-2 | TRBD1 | CASSLHRGDGELFF | TGTGCCAGCAGCCTTCACAGGGGTGACGGGGAGCTGTTTTTT
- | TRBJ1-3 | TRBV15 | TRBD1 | CATSRGRGLLTGNTIYF | TGTGCCACCAGCAGAGGGAGGGGGCTTCTCACTGGAAACACCATATATTTT
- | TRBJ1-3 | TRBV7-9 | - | CASSTDTGSGNTIYF | TGTGCCAGCAGCACGGACACCGGCTCTGGAAACACCATATATTTT
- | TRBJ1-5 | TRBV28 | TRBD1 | CASGTGDQPQHF | TGTGCCTCCGGGACAGGGGACCAGCCCCAGCATTTT
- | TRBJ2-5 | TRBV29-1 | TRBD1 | CSVGRTGGFEKTQYF | TGCAGCGTTGGCCGGACAGGGGGCTTCGAAAAGACCCAGTACTTC
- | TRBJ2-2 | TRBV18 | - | CASSPPQGNTGELFF | TGTGCCAGCTCACCACCGCAGGGAAACACCGGGGAGCTGTTTTTT
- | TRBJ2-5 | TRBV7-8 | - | CASSLARVRSQETQYF | TGTGCCAGCAGCTTAGCGAGGGTCAGGTCACAAGAGACCCAGTACTTC
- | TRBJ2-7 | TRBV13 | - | CASSLARDSYYEQYF | TGTGCCAGCAGCTTGGCGCGAGACAGCTACTACGAGCAGTACTTC
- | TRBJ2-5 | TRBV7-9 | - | CASSLDYQETQYF | TGTGCCAGCAGCTTAGACTATCAAGAGACCCAGTACTTC
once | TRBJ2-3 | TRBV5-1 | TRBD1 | CASSFRGRGADTQYF | TGCGCCAGCAGCTTCAGGGGGCGCGGCGCAGATACGCAGTATTTT
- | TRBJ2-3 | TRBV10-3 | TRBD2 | CAISGLAGGTDTQYF | TGTGCCATCAGTGGGCTAGCGGGGGGCACAGATACGCAGTATTTT
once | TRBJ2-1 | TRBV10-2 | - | CASSESSLEQFF | TGCGCCAGCAGTGAGTCGAGCTTAGAGCAGTTCTTC
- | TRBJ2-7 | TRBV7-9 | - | CASSLLAGRRSYEQYF | TGTGCCAGCAGCTTACTGGCAGGGCGAAGAAGCTACGAGCAGTACTTC
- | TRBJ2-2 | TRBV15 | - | CATSRQSGELFF | TGTGCCACCAGCAGACAGTCCGGGGAGCTGTTTTTT
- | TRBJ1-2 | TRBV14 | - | CASSLRHGVYGYTF | TGTGCCAGCAGCCTTCGTCACGGGGTTTATGGCTACACCTTC
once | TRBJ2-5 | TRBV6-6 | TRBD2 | CASSYKAGGRETQYF | TGTGCCAGCAGTTATAAAGCGGGAGGCCGTGAGACCCAGTACTTC
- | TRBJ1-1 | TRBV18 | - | CASSQRIRGAQGYTEAFF | TGTGCCAGCTCACAACGTATAAGAGGAGCCCAGGGGTACACTGAAGCTTTCTTT
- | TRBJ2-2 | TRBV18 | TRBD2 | CASSPPLAGGDTGELFF | TGTGCCAGCTCACCACCTCTAGCGGGAGGAGACACCGGGGAGCTGTTTTTT
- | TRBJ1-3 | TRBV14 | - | CASSLLYSGNTIYF | TGTGCCAGCAGCCTCTTGTACTCTGGAAACACCATATATTTT
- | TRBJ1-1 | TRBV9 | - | CASSVEMDTEAFF | TGTGCCAGCAGCGTAGAAATGGACACAGAAGCTTTCTTT
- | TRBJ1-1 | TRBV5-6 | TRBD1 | CASSLAADRGLTNTEAFF | TGTGCCAGCAGCTTGGCCGCAGACAGGGGCCTAACCAACACTGAAGCTTTCTTT
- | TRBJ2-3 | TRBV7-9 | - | CASSFPFTDTQYF | TGTGCCAGCAGCTTCCCTTTCACAGATACGCAGTATTTT
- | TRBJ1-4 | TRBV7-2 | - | CASSLAGRGVSNEKLFF | TGTGCCAGCAGCTTAGCGGGGAGGGGGGTTAGTAATGAAAAACTGTTTTTT
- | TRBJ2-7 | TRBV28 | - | CASSRSGYEQYF | TGTGCCAGCAGCCGGAGTGGTTACGAGCAGTACTTC
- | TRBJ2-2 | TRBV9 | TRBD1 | CASSVETGSTGELFF | TGTGCCAGCAGCGTCGAGACAGGGTCCACCGGGGAGCTGTTTTTT
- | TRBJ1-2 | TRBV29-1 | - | CSVDAGEGYTF | TGCAGCGTTGATGCAGGGGAGGGCTACACCTTC
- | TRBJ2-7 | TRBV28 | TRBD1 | CASSLLGTGETYEQYF | TGTGCCAGCAGCTTACTCGGGACAGGGGAAACCTACGAGCAGTACTTC
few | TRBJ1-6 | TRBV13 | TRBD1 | CASSSQGSSYNSPLHF | TGTGCCAGCAGCTCACAGGGGAGCTCCTATAATTCACCCCTCCACTTT
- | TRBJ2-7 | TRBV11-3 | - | CASSFGGGGGLYEQYF | TGTGCCAGCAGCTTTGGTGGGGGAGGGGGGCTCTACGAGCAGTACTTC
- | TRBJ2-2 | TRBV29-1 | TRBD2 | CSVEGTSGSSGELFF | TGCAGCGTTGAGGGGACTAGCGGGAGCTCCGGGGAGCTGTTTTTT
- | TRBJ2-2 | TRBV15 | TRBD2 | CATSRGGAGGPSGELFF | TGTGCCACCAGCAGAGGCGGGGCGGGAGGGCCAAGCGGGGAGCTGTTTTTT
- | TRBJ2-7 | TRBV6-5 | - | CASRRTRAVDYEQYF | TGTGCCAGCAGGCGAACCAGGGCCGTGGACTACGAGCAGTACTTC
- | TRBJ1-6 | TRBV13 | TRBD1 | CASRLQGAGNSPLHF | TGTGCCAGCAGGCTTCAGGGGGCGGGTAATTCACCCCTCCACTTT
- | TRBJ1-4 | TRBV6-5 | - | CASSSTGSTNEKLFF | TGTGCCAGCAGCTCTACAGGGTCGACTAATGAAAAACTGTTTTTT
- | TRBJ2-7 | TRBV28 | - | CASSFREGDPYEQYF | TGTGCCAGCAGTTTTAGAGAGGGGGATCCCTACGAGCAGTACTTC
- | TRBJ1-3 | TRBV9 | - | CASSGPGIGLAQNTIYF | TGTGCCAGCAGTGGCCCCGGGATCGGTCTTGCCCAGAACACCATATATTTT
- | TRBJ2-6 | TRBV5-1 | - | CASSPQPGSTGANVLTF | TGCGCCAGCAGCCCGCAGCCGGGTTCTACTGGGGCCAACGTCCTGACTTTC
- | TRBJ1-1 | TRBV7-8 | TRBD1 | CASSFLRDRAEAFF | TGTGCCAGCAGCTTCCTGCGGGACAGGGCTGAAGCTTTCTTT
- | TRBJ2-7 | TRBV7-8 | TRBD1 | CASSSDRGDEQYF | TGTGCCAGCAGCTCGGACAGGGGCGACGAGCAGTACTTC